These T cell receptor beta chains were read from a single sample in a study of blood T cell repertoires in COVID-19. Data came from immunoSEQ multiplex PCR; TCRdb stores just in-frame clones and leaves some out. The table has about 99,000 clones, 84% seen once. Sequencing was carried out using peripheral blood. The receptors stem from a man between 65 and 80 years old with active or convalescent COVID-19. Both conserved end residues are part of each CDR3. Fields, in order: clone size, J gene, V gene, D gene, CDR3 protein, CDR3 DNA. D genes are given only for firm matches. Clone size, where shown, is once, few, many, or a class for clones that have expanded.

abundance: .
j_gene: TRBJ2-5
v_gene: TRBV20-1
d_gene: .
CDR3aa: CSASNSEDSQETQYF
CDR3nt: TGCAGTGCTAGTAACAGTGAGGACTCCCAAGAGACCCAGTACTTC

abundance: .
j_gene: TRBJ1-1
v_gene: TRBV24-1
d_gene: .
CDR3aa: CATSDLGQMNTEAFF
CDR3nt: TGTGCCACCAGTGATTTGGGCCAAATGAACACTGAAGCTTTCTTT

abundance: .
j_gene: TRBJ2-4
v_gene: TRBV5-1
d_gene: TRBD1
CDR3aa: CASRPTGDGNIQYF
CDR3nt: TGCGCCAGCCGCCCGACAGGGGACGGAAACATTCAGTACTTC

abundance: .
j_gene: TRBJ2-1
v_gene: TRBV7-9
d_gene: .
CDR3aa: CASSLGVAAPYNEQFF
CDR3nt: TGTGCCAGCAGCTTAGGAGTAGCGGCACCTTACAATGAGCAGTTCTTC

abundance: .
j_gene: TRBJ2-7
v_gene: TRBV7-8
d_gene: .
CDR3aa: CASSHRPPTGGVGYSYEQYF
CDR3nt: TGTGCCAGCAGCCACCGCCCCCCAACAGGCGGGGTGGGGTACTCCTACGAGCAGTACTTC

abundance: .
j_gene: TRBJ2-7
v_gene: TRBV5-5
d_gene: TRBD1
CDR3aa: CASRLPVGGTGYEQYF
CDR3nt: TGTGCCAGCAGACTACCCGTGGGTGGGACAGGCTACGAGCAGTACTTC

abundance: .
j_gene: TRBJ1-2
v_gene: TRBV5-6
d_gene: TRBD1
CDR3aa: CASSLAGGADGYTF
CDR3nt: TGTGCCAGCAGCTTGGCAGGGGGCGCGGATGGCTACACCTTC

abundance: .
j_gene: TRBJ2-5
v_gene: TRBV7-6
d_gene: TRBD1
CDR3aa: CASSLRQGVAQETQYF
CDR3nt: TGTGCCAGCAGCTTACGCCAGGGGGTAGCCCAAGAGACCCAGTACTTC

abundance: .
j_gene: TRBJ2-3
v_gene: TRBV3-1/TRBV3-2
d_gene: .
CDR3aa: CASSRRGSDTQYF
CDR3nt: TGTGCCAGCAGCCGTAGGGGGTCCGATACGCAGTATTTT

abundance: .
j_gene: TRBJ1-1
v_gene: TRBV10-3
d_gene: .
CDR3aa: CAIGGASTEAFF
CDR3nt: TGTGCCATCGGGGGCGCGTCTACTGAAGCTTTCTTT

abundance: .
j_gene: TRBJ2-1
v_gene: TRBV20-1
d_gene: .
CDR3aa: CSASSGVYYNEQFF
CDR3nt: TGCAGTGCTAGTTCGGGGGTGTACTACAATGAGCAGTTCTTC

abundance: .
j_gene: TRBJ1-2
v_gene: TRBV6-2/TRBV6-3
d_gene: .
CDR3aa: CASSQDWGDGYTF
CDR3nt: TGTGCCAGCAGTCAGGACTGGGGTGATGGCTACACCTTC

abundance: .
j_gene: TRBJ2-7
v_gene: TRBV27
d_gene: TRBD1
CDR3aa: CASRQGTGGTYEQYF
CDR3nt: TGTGCCAGCAGGCAAGGGACAGGGGGGACCTACGAGCAGTACTTC

abundance: .
j_gene: TRBJ2-1
v_gene: TRBV6-6
d_gene: TRBD2
CDR3aa: CASRDLYGGAEFF
CDR3nt: TGTGCCAGCAGGGATCTCTACGGGGGGGCAGAGTTCTTC

abundance: once
j_gene: TRBJ1-3
v_gene: TRBV7-9
d_gene: .
CDR3aa: CASNEFQVDTIYF
CDR3nt: TGTGCCAGCAACGAATTTCAGGTGGACACCATATATTTT

abundance: .
j_gene: TRBJ1-6
v_gene: TRBV30
d_gene: TRBD1
CDR3aa: CAWSTGVNSYNSPLHF
CDR3nt: TGTGCCTGGAGCACAGGGGTTAACTCCTATAATTCACCCCTCCACTTT

abundance: .
j_gene: TRBJ1-2
v_gene: TRBV3-1/TRBV3-2
d_gene: .
CDR3aa: CASSTQGGYTF
CDR3nt: TGTGCCAGCAGCACCCAGGGTGGCTACACCTTC

abundance: few
j_gene: TRBJ1-1
v_gene: TRBV25-1
d_gene: TRBD1
CDR3aa: CASSSQGLKAFF
CDR3nt: TGTGCCAGCAGTTCACAGGGGTTAAAAGCTTTCTTT

abundance: .
j_gene: TRBJ1-4
v_gene: TRBV30
d_gene: .
CDR3aa: CAWYPPGKLFF
CDR3nt: TGTGCCTGGTATCCACCGGGAAAACTGTTTTTT

abundance: .
j_gene: TRBJ1-1
v_gene: TRBV28
d_gene: TRBD1
CDR3aa: CATADRAQAFF
CDR3nt: TGTGCCACCGCGGACAGGGCTCAAGCTTTCTTT

abundance: .
j_gene: TRBJ1-6
v_gene: TRBV5-1
d_gene: TRBD1
CDR3aa: CASRGDSSYNSPLHF
CDR3nt: TGCGCCAGCAGGGGGGACAGCTCCTATAATTCACCCCTCCACTTT

abundance: .
j_gene: TRBJ2-7
v_gene: TRBV7-8
d_gene: TRBD2
CDR3aa: CASSSGLVWRF
CDR3nt: TGTGCCAGCAGCTCGGGACTAGTATGGAGGTTC

abundance: .
j_gene: TRBJ1-3
v_gene: TRBV30
d_gene: .
CDR3aa: CAWSVRGIGNTIYF
CDR3nt: TGTGCCTGGAGTGTACGGGGGATTGGAAACACCATATATTTT

abundance: .
j_gene: TRBJ1-5
v_gene: TRBV4-1
d_gene: .
CDR3aa: CASSLQQDSNQPQHF
CDR3nt: TGCGCCAGCAGCCTTCAACAAGATAGCAATCAGCCCCAGCATTTT

abundance: .
j_gene: TRBJ2-3
v_gene: TRBV5-4
d_gene: TRBD2
CDR3aa: CASSSAGGSPSGTDTQYF
CDR3nt: TGTGCCAGCAGCTCAGCGGGGGGCAGCCCTTCTGGCACAGATACGCAGTATTTT

abundance: .
j_gene: TRBJ2-3
v_gene: TRBV7-3
d_gene: .
CDR3aa: CASGRGFTDTQYF
CDR3nt: TGTGCCAGCGGGCGTGGGTTCACAGATACGCAGTATTTT

abundance: .
j_gene: TRBJ2-1
v_gene: TRBV7-3
d_gene: .
CDR3aa: CASSRSSYNEQFF
CDR3nt: TGTGCCAGCAGCCGCAGCTCCTACAATGAGCAGTTCTTC

abundance: once
j_gene: TRBJ1-5
v_gene: TRBV18
d_gene: .
CDR3aa: CASSPPGEAPQHF
CDR3nt: TGTGCCAGCTCACCACCTGGGGAGGCGCCCCAGCATTTT

abundance: few
j_gene: TRBJ2-3
v_gene: TRBV9
d_gene: .
CDR3aa: CASSQLGVYPDTQYF
CDR3nt: TGTGCCAGCAGCCAACTGGGCGTCTACCCAGATACGCAGTATTTT

abundance: .
j_gene: TRBJ1-2
v_gene: TRBV21-1
d_gene: .
CDR3aa: CASSKDTGNYGYTF
CDR3nt: TGTGCCAGCAGCAAAGATACAGGAAACTATGGCTACACCTTC

abundance: once
j_gene: TRBJ1-1
v_gene: TRBV5-1
d_gene: .
CDR3aa: CASSAGGLMNTEAFF
CDR3nt: TGCGCCAGCAGCGCGGGGGGGTTGATGAACACTGAAGCTTTCTTT

abundance: few
j_gene: TRBJ1-4
v_gene: TRBV6-5
d_gene: TRBD1
CDR3aa: CASSRQGWDEKLFF
CDR3nt: TGTGCCAGCAGTCGACAGGGCTGGGATGAAAAACTGTTTTTT

abundance: once
j_gene: TRBJ2-2
v_gene: TRBV5-4
d_gene: .
CDR3aa: CASSLPGANTGELFF
CDR3nt: TGTGCCAGCAGCTTGCCAGGGGCGAACACCGGGGAGCTGTTTTTT

abundance: .
j_gene: TRBJ2-3
v_gene: TRBV7-9
d_gene: .
CDR3aa: CASSFRGGSTDTQYF
CDR3nt: TGTGCCAGCAGCTTCCGAGGGGGAAGCACAGATACGCAGTATTTT

abundance: .
j_gene: TRBJ2-2
v_gene: TRBV6-1
d_gene: TRBD1
CDR3aa: CASSEFDRVISPGTNTGELFF
CDR3nt: TGTGCCAGCAGTGAATTTGACAGGGTTATTTCTCCAGGGACGAACACCGGGGAGCTGTTTTTT

abundance: .
j_gene: TRBJ2-3
v_gene: TRBV3-1/TRBV3-2
d_gene: .
CDR3aa: CASRLRGATDTQYF
CDR3nt: TGTGCCAGCAGACTCCGGGGGGCGACAGATACGCAGTATTTT

abundance: .
j_gene: TRBJ1-1
v_gene: TRBV18
d_gene: .
CDR3aa: CASSPLEWNTEAFF
CDR3nt: TGTGCCAGCTCACCATTGGAGTGGAACACTGAAGCTTTCTTT

abundance: .
j_gene: TRBJ1-2
v_gene: TRBV29-1
d_gene: .
CDR3aa: CSVVPRRGQPSYGYTF
CDR3nt: TGCAGCGTTGTGCCTCGAAGGGGCCAACCTTCCTATGGCTACACCTTC